In this sample, the clone carrying this TCR beta chain turned up once. These data come from a study of blood T cell repertoires in COVID-19. About the study: COVID-19 samples collected from the United States, Italy and Spain covered acute and convalescent phases. The analysed material was cDNA or gDNA that came from T cells, B-cell-depleted T cells, or PBMCs.

As handled by the study authors: Reference gene primer amplification gave estimated nucleated cell counts. Assay used: immunoSEQ multiplex PCR; TCRdb lists only in-frame clones, some missing. The DNA was the basis for D and trimming; V, J and clone size are from that table. This sample has 130,000 to 150,000 clones, with about 90% found just once. This CDR3 has 14 residues. J was trimmed by 3 bases and V by 7 bases; bases with no gene match: 6. Per the germline V gene, CDR1 is KGHSY and CDR2 is FQNENV. The sequenced sample consisted of peripheral blood. The chain links TRBV16 to TRBJ1-5; 7 bases fit TRBD1. The sequence came from a woman aged 45-65 years with acute or convalescent COVID-19. In nucleotides, the CDR3 is TGTGCCAGCACCGAAGGGACAGCCAATCAGCCCCAGCATTTT. Its translation is CASTEGTANQPQHF. The full variable domain, in which reference TRBV16 and TRBJ1-5 provide the parts outside the CDR3, is GEEVAQTPKHLVRGEGQKAKLYCAPIKGHSYVFWYQQVLKNEFKFLISFQNENVFDETGMPKERFSAKCLPNSPCSLEIQATKLEDSAVYFCASTEGTANQPQHFGDGTRLSIL.